The sequence of this T cell receptor beta chain was determined in a study of beta chain features in type 1 diabetes. Every donor had blood drawn once into heparin, approximately 110 mL on average. Purity (above 95%) was reached by all sorted populations. This clone was seen a few times. Its specificity is not known. Regarding the study as a whole: Type 1 diabetes patients had TCRB CDR3s that were shorter (moderately but significantly so) in all four CD4+ subsets.

Investigators reverse transcribed all isolated RNA, so they sequenced expressed TCRB transcripts. Produced via immunoSEQ multiplex PCR; TCRdb's table is partial and in-frame only. Of 400,000 or so clones listed, roughly 12% are singletons. The CDR3 covers 15 residues. V lost 1 base and J 0 bases, leaving 9 bases between the germline ends. Germline V gene lookup returns CDR1 MGHDK and CDR2 SYGVNS. Source material: naive CD4+ T cells from blood. V gene TRBV25-1 combines with J gene TRBJ1-1; D gene uncertain. The TCR originated in a woman between 18 and 29 years old with type 1 diabetes. In DNA form, the CDR3 reads TGTGCCAGCAGTGAATGGGTTGGAGTGAACACTGAAGCTTTCTTT. As protein: CASSEWVGVNTEAFF.